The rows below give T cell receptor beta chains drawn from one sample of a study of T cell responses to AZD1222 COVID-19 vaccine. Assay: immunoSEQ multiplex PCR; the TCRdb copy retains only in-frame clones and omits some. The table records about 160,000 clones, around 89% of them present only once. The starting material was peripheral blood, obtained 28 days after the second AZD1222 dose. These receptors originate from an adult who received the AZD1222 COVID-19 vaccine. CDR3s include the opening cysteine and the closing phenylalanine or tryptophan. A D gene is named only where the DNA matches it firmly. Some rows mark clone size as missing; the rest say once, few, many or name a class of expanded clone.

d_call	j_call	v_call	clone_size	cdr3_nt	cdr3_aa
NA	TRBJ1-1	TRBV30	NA	TGTGCCTGGTGCAGCAGGGGCTCCACTGAAGCTTTCTTT	CAWCSRGSTEAFF
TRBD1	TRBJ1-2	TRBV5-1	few	TGCGCCAATCCTTCATTACCCGGGACAGTGGATGGCTACACCTTC	CANPSLPGTVDGYTF
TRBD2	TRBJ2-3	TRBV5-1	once	TGCGCCAGCAGCTTGGGGCGGGGGATGGGTACAGATACGCAGTATTTT	CASSLGRGMGTDTQYF
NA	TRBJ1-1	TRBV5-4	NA	TGTGCCAGCAGCTCCCAACTAAACACTGAAGCTTTCTTT	CASSSQLNTEAFF
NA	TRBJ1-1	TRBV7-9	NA	TGTGCTACGGGGTGGGCGCCTGAAGCTTTCTTT	CATGWAPEAFF
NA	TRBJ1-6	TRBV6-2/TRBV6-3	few	TGTGCCAGCACCCCCATAAACGGGGTTGGAAATTCACCCCTCCACTTT	CASTPINGVGNSPLHF
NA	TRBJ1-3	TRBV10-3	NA	TGTGCCATCAGTGGGGTCGGGGGAAACACCATATATTTT	CAISGVGGNTIYF
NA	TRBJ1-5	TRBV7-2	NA	TGTGCCAGCACCCCAGGAAACGCCAATCAGCCCCAGCATTTT	CASTPGNANQPQHF
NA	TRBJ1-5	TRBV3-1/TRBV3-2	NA	TGTGCCAGCGGCGTGGGTTTAAATCAGCCCCAGCATTTT	CASGVGLNQPQHF
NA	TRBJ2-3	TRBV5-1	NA	TGCGCCAGCAGCTTAACAGGCGGCACTAGCACAGATACGCAGTATTTT	CASSLTGGTSTDTQYF
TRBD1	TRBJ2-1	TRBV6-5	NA	TGTGCCAGCAGTTACGTTAGGGACAGTTACAATGAGCAGTTCTTC	CASSYVRDSYNEQFF
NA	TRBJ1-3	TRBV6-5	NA	TGTGCCAGCAGTTCCCGAAGAGGGGGAAACACCATATATTTT	CASSSRRGGNTIYF
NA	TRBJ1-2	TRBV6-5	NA	TGTGCCAGTTCCCTAGCGGGGAACTATGGCTACACCTTC	CASSLAGNYGYTF
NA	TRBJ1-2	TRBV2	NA	TGTGCCAGCAGTGAACCGGGACAACCTGGGTATGGCTACACCTTC	CASSEPGQPGYGYTF
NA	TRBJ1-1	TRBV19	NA	TGTGCCAGTAGTGCGGGGGGATGGACTGAAGCTTTCTTT	CASSAGGWTEAFF
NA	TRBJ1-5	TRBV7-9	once	TGTGCCAGCAGCTCCGACTATCAGCCCCAGCATTTT	CASSSDYQPQHF
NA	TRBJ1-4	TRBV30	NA	TGTGCCTGGAATGTTGGGTCTACAACTAATGAAAAACTGTTTTTT	CAWNVGSTTNEKLFF
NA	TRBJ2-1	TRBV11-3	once	TGTGCCAGCAGCTTAGGGGGGTCGCGGCAGTTCTTC	CASSLGGSRQFF
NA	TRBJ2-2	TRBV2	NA	TGTGCCAGCAGGGACCGCGGGGTCGGGGAGCTGTTTTTT	CASRDRGVGELFF
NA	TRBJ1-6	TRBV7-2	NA	TGTGCCAGCAGCTTAAAAATACCCCCTTCACCCCTCCACTTT	CASSLKIPPSPLHF
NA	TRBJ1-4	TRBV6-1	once	TGTGCCAGCAGTGAAGTTGAGGGGCGAAATGAAAAACTGTTTTTT	CASSEVEGRNEKLFF
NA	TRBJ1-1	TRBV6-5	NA	TGTGCCAGCAGTTACTATAAAACCCGAGTCGGAGAAGCTTTCTTT	CASSYYKTRVGEAFF
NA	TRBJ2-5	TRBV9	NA	TGTGCCAGCAGCGTAGGACTAGTTAGGACCCAGTACTTC	CASSVGLVRTQYF
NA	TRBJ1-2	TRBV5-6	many	TGTGCCAGCAGCTGGGGAGCGGGCTACACCTTC	CASSWGAGYTF
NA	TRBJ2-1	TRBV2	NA	TGTGCCAGCAGTGGGGGTTTGGTGAGGCAGTTCTTC	CASSGGLVRQFF
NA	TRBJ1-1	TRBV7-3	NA	TGTGCCAGCAGTGGTGGCATGAACACTGAAGCTTTCTTT	CASSGGMNTEAFF
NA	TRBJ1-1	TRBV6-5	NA	TGTGCCAGCAGTTTCGGGGGCTTCGGGACTGAAGCTTTCTTT	CASSFGGFGTEAFF
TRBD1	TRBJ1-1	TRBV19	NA	TGTGCCAGTAGGGACAGGGTTGGCACTGAAGCTTTCTTT	CASRDRVGTEAFF
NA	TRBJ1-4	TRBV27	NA	TGTGCCAGCAGTTCAATAACTTTGGGGGCGACTAATGAAAAACTGTTTTTT	CASSSITLGATNEKLFF
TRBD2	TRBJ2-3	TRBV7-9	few	TGTGCCAGCAGCCGACTAGCGGGGGGGCAGACTAGCACAGATACGCAGTATTTT	CASSRLAGGQTSTDTQYF
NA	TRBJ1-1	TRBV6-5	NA	TGTGCCAGCAGTTACTCGGGCGGGGCGAACACTGAAGCTTTCTTT	CASSYSGGANTEAFF